The subject of this entry is one T cell receptor (beta chain). The read falls 3 residues short of the CDR3 end, and the missing part is taken from the germline J gene. Sequenced by immunoSEQ multiplex PCR; TCRdb stores in-frame clones only, minus some. The ten most abundant clones cover 2.5% to 3.5% of a sample with over 15,000 clones. Trimming removed 1 base from V and 0 bases from J; junction bases left unmatched: 9. This CDR3 has 18 residues. CDR1 is SNHLY, CDR2 FYNNEI, per germline. The sample belongs to a study of T cells in women clearing cervical HPV infection. The chain links TRBV2 to TRBJ2-1, with 7 nucleotides matching TRBD2. The sequence derives from a woman aged 18-70 years with a cervical HPV16 infection that either progressed to CIN3+ or cleared (not recorded which). Sequencing input: blood buffy coat. The CDR3 sequence: CASSEGEVAGLSYNEQFF. The sequenced CDR3 bases are TGTGCCAGCAGTGAAGGGGAGGTAGCGGGCCTCTCCTACAATGAG.